This TCR beta chain derives from a study of blood T cells in healthy people across ages (dated by TCRdb to the mid-2010s). Some background on the complete study: Template switching captured roughly one uniquely barcoded TCR beta cDNA molecule per two T cells in model experiments. Donors of different ages were randomly distributed across sequencing lanes to avoid experimental bias. Using deep sequencing normalized with unique cDNA molecular identifiers, the study measured how TCR beta repertoire diversity changes with age. Two additional independent replicas of 1 million unique cDNA reads from the same blood draw were analyzed for two donors (one aged 18 to 30 and one aged 80 or older). The donors were split into four age groups: young (average around 16 years), middle-aged (39), aged (over 55) and long-lived (about 82). Points the paper makes about the study in general: Because the CMV infection status of the donors was unknown, age-related changes in expanded clonotypes may potentially have been confounded. Since profiling was done on bulk unsorted PBMCs, naive and antigen-experienced compartments could not be conclusively compared. Compared with the aged group, the long-lived group had more naive CD4+ T cells, fewer expanded clones and increased TCR diversity, a pattern suggesting age selection. Estimates of total diversity from one million sequenced T cells were regarded as lower bounds and underestimates. As age increased, observed TCR beta diversity per million T cells dropped in a roughly linear way, and a significant reduction was already evident by age about 40. There was a strong correlation between observed TCR beta diversity and the percentage of naive T cells measured by flow cytometry.

The donors were roughly 38 Caucasian individuals from Russia, aged roughly 6 to 95 years, who were systemically healthy. Each donor gave about 9.7 milliliters of peripheral blood, drawn into EDTA-treated Vacutainer tubes. Ficoll-Paque density-gradient centrifugation was used to isolate PBMCs, with at least 7 million per sample. Total RNA, at least 5 micrograms per sample, was extracted from PBMCs with Trizol reagent. Naive CD45RAhigh/CD27high T cell percentages were measured by flow cytometry on a PBMC aliquot from every donor. Based on the germline V gene (reference sequence), the CDR1 and CDR2 sequences are MNHEY and SMNVEV. The CDR3 spans 15 residues, from the cysteine through the phenylalanine. The read is trimmed to its CDR3 DNA, 45 bases read in frame from base 1. Trimming costs V 6 bases and J 4 bases, and their ends lie 18 bases apart. Library preparation was by 5' RACE. The sample was run on an Illumina HiSeq 2500. A second 7 to 11 cycle PCR used a sample-barcoded 5' primer and a J-beta primer mix. A unique molecular identifier was introduced onto each TCR beta cDNA molecule by a template-switch 5' adaptor carrying 12 random nucleotides. Each sample yielded at least 3 million CDR3-containing paired-end reads. First-strand cDNA was synthesized from all RNA with the Mint cDNA synthesis kit, primed by a TRBC-specific oligonucleotide. All cDNA was treated with uracil-DNA glycosylase and then went through a first 18-cycle PCR with the universal primers M1SS and BC2_uni_R. The authors' pipeline ran thus. For normalization, 1 million high-quality reads were randomly selected from each sample, with every read carrying a distinct molecular identifier. Instead of being binned into consensus sequences, reads that shared molecular identifiers were thrown out. MiTCR, with a Q25 quality threshold and the strictest error-elimination algorithm, was used for CDR3 identification, clonotype clustering and error correction. A nonparametric unseen species model with Euler transformation was used to estimate lower-bound total TCR beta diversity. TCRdb itself trimmed the public reads at Q25 with fastp, ran MiXCR and retained productive beta chains. Every distinct CDR3 protein forms one entry, paired with its most common genes and DNA. TCRdb, rather than the study authors, made the V and J calls. The sample table contains around 1,500,000 distinct CDR3 sequences; only one count was recorded for 28% of them. The ten largest clones add up to roughly 8.2% of the sample.

This clonotype showed up just a few times. Its recognized antigen is unknown. No base-level quality is on record; no much larger clone is a single base apart. The sequencing input was blood. The TCR comes from a woman aged 25-40 years in good health. The rearranged segments are TRBV27 and TRBJ1-2, and TRBD1 may be the D gene, going by 5 matching bases. The bases read TGTGCCAGCAGCAGCTCCGCTACAGGTGGCTATGGCTACACCTTC. Its protein reads: CASSSSATGGYGYTF.